These 31 T cell receptor beta chains originate from one sample sequenced in a study of blood T cell repertoires in COVID-19. Generated by immunoSEQ multiplex PCR, the TCRdb table keeps only in-frame clones and is missing some. Here the sample spans over 100,000 clones, 65% to 90% being singletons. Source material: peripheral blood. These receptors all come from a man of 80 years or more with acute or convalescent COVID-19.

The V and J genes are TRBV5-1 and TRBJ2-7, with 7 nucleotides matching TRBD2. This CDR3 spans 14 amino acids. The ends lost 3 bases at V and 1 base at J; junction bases unmatched: 4. CDR1 is SGHRS and CDR2 is YFSETQ in the germline V gene. CDR3 in DNA: TGCGCCAGCAGCTCTAGCGGATCGTCCTACGAGCAGTACTTC. Its translation is CASSSSGSSYEQYF. Combining the CDR3 with reference TRBV5-1 and TRBJ2-7 gives the whole variable domain KAGVTQTPRYLIKTRGQQVTLSCSPISGHRSVSWYQQTPGQGLQFLFEYFSETQRNKGNFPGRFSGRQFSNSRSEMNVSTLELGDSALYLCASSSSGSSYEQYFGPGTRLTVT.

The chain has TRBV5-1 and TRBJ1-1; 9 nucleotides match TRBD1. There are 16 residues in the CDR3. The trim removed 4 bases at V and 5 bases at J, leaving 12 bases unmatched. Germline loops: CDR1 SGHRS, CDR2 YFSETQ. DNA of the CDR3: TGCGCCAGCAGCCCACGGACAGGGGCCTCGAAGACTGAAGCTTTCTTT. Encoded protein: CASSPRTGASKTEAFF.

The chain joins TRBV27 to TRBJ2-7; 10 nucleotides align to TRBD2. With 1 base clipped from V and 3 bases from J, the junction kept 12 bases outside the gene matches. Germline CDR1 is MNHEY and CDR2 is SMNVEV (reference sequence). The CDR3 covers 18 residues. CDR3 in amino acids: CASSLLVPSSGSYYEQYF. Here the CDR3 DNA reads TGTGCCAGCAGTTTATTAGTCCCTTCTAGCGGGAGTTACTACGAGCAGTACTTC.

V and J are TRBV27 and TRBJ1-6; 7 positions match TRBD1. J was trimmed by 10 bases and V by 6 bases; bases with no gene match: 9. This CDR3 is 14 amino acids long. Germline CDR1 reads MNHEY; CDR2 reads SMNVEV (reference sequence). Here the CDR3 DNA reads TGTGCCAGCAGCCCGGACAGGTTTCCCTCACCCCTCCACTTT. Its translation: CASSPDRFPSPLHF.

CDR3 nucleotides: TGTGCCATCACCGGGGACAGAAATCAGCCCCAGCATTTT. As protein: CAITGDRNQPQHF. The rearrangement joins TRBV10-3 to TRBJ1-5; 7 bases are shared with TRBD1. The CDR3 runs 13 residues. V gave up 7 bases and J gave up 4 bases; unmatched junction bases: 4. Germline V gene sequence: CDR1 ENHRY, CDR2 SYGVKD.

The chain recombines TRBV28 with TRBJ1-5, with a possible D match to TRBD1 (6 bases). This CDR3 is built from 16 residues. Looked up from germline, CDR1 is MDHEN and CDR2 is SYDVKM. V lost 6 bases to trimming and J lost 0 bases, with 15 bases between them. CDR3 protein: CASRTGQLYSNQPQHF. DNA of the CDR3: TGTGCCAGCAGAACGGGACAACTCTATAGCAATCAGCCCCAGCATTTT. The full variable domain, rest sourced from reference TRBV28 and TRBJ1-5, is DVKVTQSSRYLVKRTGEKVFLECVQDMDHENMFWYRQDPGLGLRLIYFSYDVKMKEKGDIPEGYSVSREKKERFSLILESASTNQTSMYLCASRTGQLYSNQPQHFGDGTRLSIL.

The gene calls are TRBV15 and TRBJ2-1; 11 bases line up with TRBD2. After removal of 6 bases from V and 3 bases from J, the junction contained 10 bases not matched to a gene. The germline V gene has CDR1 LNHNV and CDR2 YYDKDF (reference sequence). The CDR3 totals 17 residues. The CDR3 spells CATRQSRTSGFYNEQFF. The CDR3 bases are TGTGCCACCAGGCAGAGCAGGACTAGCGGGTTCTACAATGAGCAGTTCTTC.

The chain joins TRBV5-1 to TRBJ1-3; D remains ambiguous. Looked up from germline, CDR1 is SGHRS and CDR2 is YFSETQ. This CDR3 has 13 residues. Trimming cost V 4 bases and J 11 bases, with 16 bases left between them. CDR3 residues: CASSPASHEAIYF. Here the CDR3 DNA reads TGCGCCAGCAGCCCGGCCAGTCATGAGGCCATATATTTT.

The J gene is TRBJ2-3, the V gene TRBV24-1, with TRBD2 identical over 9 bases. The CDR3 is made up of 16 amino acids. V lost 4 bases and J lost 4; bases outside the gene matches: 8. Germline lookup yields CDR1 KGHDR and CDR2 SFDVKD. The CDR3 nucleotides read TGTGCCACCAGTGACCAGGGACTAGCTTCCCCAGATACGCAGTATTTT. Protein sequence: CATSDQGLASPDTQYF.

The chain employs TRBV7-8 and TRBJ2-5, with 7 bases fitting TRBD1. The CDR3 runs to 14 residues. Germline CDR1 and CDR2: SGHVS and FQNEAQ. With V trimmed by 1 base and J by 4 bases, 3 bases remained unmatched. CDR3 region: CASSLVGGTETQYF. In nucleotides, the CDR3 is TGTGCCAGCAGCTTAGTAGGGGGCACAGAGACCCAGTACTTC. Full variable domain (missing parts from reference TRBV7-8 and TRBJ2-5): GAGVSQSPRYKVAKRGQDVALRCDPISGHVSLFWYQQALGQGPEFLTYFQNEAQLDKSGLPSDRFFAERPEGSVSTLKIQRTQQEDSAVYLCASSLVGGTETQYFGPGTRLLVL.

CDR3 residues: CASSQESSGRAGDTQYF. CDR3 nucleotides: TGCGCCAGCAGCCAAGAATCTAGCGGGAGGGCCGGAGATACGCAGTATTTT. The rearrangement joins TRBV4-3 to TRBJ2-3; 12 positions agree with TRBD2. V lost 0 bases and J lost 5; bases outside the gene matches: 6. CDR1 and CDR2 (germline): LGHNA, YSLEER. This CDR3 comprises 17 residues.

J is TRBJ2-7 and V is TRBV6-5, with 7 bases aligning to TRBD1. The CDR3 is 14 amino acids. The V segment lost 4 bases and the J segment 0 bases; nucleotides outside the gene matches: 3. The V gene's germline CDR1 is MNHEY and CDR2 SVGAGI. The CDR3, as DNA: TGTGCCAGCAGTTGGGGACAGTTCTCCTACGAGCAGTACTTC. This gives the protein CASSWGQFSYEQYF.

The chain carries TRBV4-2 and TRBJ2-7; D is perhaps TRBD2 (6 bases). CDR1 and CDR2 from the germline V gene are LGHNA and YNFKEQ. CDR3 length: 15 amino acids. V was pared by 1 base and J by 0 bases, with 10 bases between. CDR3 DNA sequence: TGTGCCAGCAGCCAAGGCGGGAAGTCCTCCTACGAGCAGTACTTC. Protein product: CASSQGGKSSYEQYF.

This sequence joins TRBV30 and TRBJ2-7, with TRBD2 matching 8 bases. The trim removed 3 bases at V and 2 bases at J, leaving 12 bases unmatched. The CDR3 runs 16 residues. The germline gives CDR1 GTSNPN, CDR2 SVGIG (reference sequence). The CDR3 DNA reads TGTGCCTGGAGCTTGCTCGGGAGGGGGGGCCCCTACGAGCAGTACTTC. It codes for CAWSLLGRGGPYEQYF.

This chain uses TRBV30 with TRBJ1-2; 7 bases are a match to TRBD1. The V segment lost 5 bases and the J segment 1 base; nucleotides outside the gene matches: 13. Germline V CDR1 and CDR2: GTSNPN, SVGIG (reference sequence). The CDR3 has 16 amino acids. CDR3 sequence: CAWGLGWDSLNYGYTF. CDR3 sequence (DNA): TGTGCCTGGGGGTTGGGCTGGGACAGCCTTAACTATGGCTACACCTTC.

This clone was counted only a few times. This chain connects TRBV24-1 to TRBJ2-5; TRBD1 aligns across 7 bases. Germline V CDR1 and CDR2: KGHDR, SFDVKD. V trimming: 9 bases; J trimming: 2 bases; junction bases outside the gene matches: 11. There are 15 residues in the CDR3. CDR3 amino acids: CATLTGDTFQETQYF. The CDR3 bases are TGTGCCACCCTTACAGGGGACACCTTTCAAGAGACCCAGTACTTC.

The rearrangement uses TRBV30 and TRBJ2-1; 7 bases are shared with TRBD1. From germline, CDR1 is GTSNPN and CDR2 SVGIG (reference sequence). J gave up 0 bases and V 5 bases, and 4 bases lay outside the gene matches. The CDR3 has 14 residues. In DNA form, the CDR3 reads TGTGCCTGGCGACAGGGAAGCTCCTACAATGAGCAGTTCTTC. It codes for CAWRQGSSYNEQFF.

CDR3 bases: TGTGCCAGCAGCTTTATGAACACCGGGGAGCTGTTTTTT. The encoded protein is CASSFMNTGELFF. The V gene is TRBV7-2, the J gene TRBJ2-2; D not resolved. Trimming shortened V by 3 bases and J by 1 base, and 3 bases separated the two germline ends. Germline assignment: CDR1 SGHTA and CDR2 FQGNSA. The CDR3 covers 13 residues.

The V and J genes are TRBV19 and TRBJ1-5, with 7 bases aligning to TRBD1. V dropped 10 bases and J dropped 5; count of bases not matched to a gene: 11. The CDR3 runs 14 residues. Per the germline V gene, CDR1 is LNHDA and CDR2 is SQIVND (reference sequence). CDR3 DNA sequence: TGTGCCACCTCGACAGGGCCTTGGGATCAGCCCCAGCATTTT. Translated, it gives CATSTGPWDQPQHF.

J is TRBJ2-3 and V is TRBV6-2 or TRBV6-3, with 10 bases that match TRBD2. V lost 4 bases and J lost 6; bases outside the gene matches: 10. This CDR3 is built from 16 residues. Germline CDR1 MNHEY, CDR2 SVGEGT. The CDR3 DNA reads TGTGCCAGCAGTTCTGGACTAGCGGTGGCTAGGGATACGCAGTATTTT. It translates to CASSSGLAVARDTQYF.

This chain joins TRBV5-4 and TRBJ2-1; D is perhaps TRBD2 (5 bases). CDR3 length: 13 amino acids. The V gene lost 3 bases and the J gene lost 9 bases, with 13 bases spanning the gap. Germline V gives CDR1 SGHNT, CDR2 YYREEE (reference sequence). The CDR3: CASSSSSGGEQFF. As DNA, the CDR3 is TGTGCCAGCAGCTCCTCAAGCGGCGGTGAGCAGTTCTTC.

V is TRBV7-3 and J is TRBJ2-3, with 8 bases that match TRBD2. The CDR3 loop spans 15 amino acids. Germline lookup yields CDR1 SGHTA and CDR2 FQGTGA. V gave up 8 bases and J gave up 0 bases; unmatched junction bases: 7. CDR3: CASGTVAGSTDTQYF. The DNA of the CDR3 is TGTGCCAGCGGCACCGTAGCGGGGAGCACAGATACGCAGTATTTT.

In this sample, this clone turned up once. This rearrangement joins TRBV3-1 (or the pseudogene TRBV3-2) to TRBJ1-1; 9 bases align to TRBD1. The CDR3 extends over 14 amino acids. The V and J ends lost 4 bases and 4 bases, in that order; junction bases with no gene match: 4. Per the germline V gene, CDR1 is LGHDT and CDR2 is YNNKEL (reference sequence). CDR3 in amino acids: CASSPGTGITEAFF. The CDR3 DNA reads as TGTGCCAGCAGCCCGGGGACAGGGATCACTGAAGCTTTCTTT.

The rearrangement links TRBV19 to TRBJ1-5, with a weak D call TRBD1 (6 bases). Looked up from germline, CDR1 is LNHDA and CDR2 is SQIVND (reference sequence). The CDR3 covers 16 residues. Deletions cut 5 bases from V and 4 bases from J, with 18 bases between. The CDR3 is CASSWGRQEVNQPQHF. Written as DNA, the CDR3 is TGTGCCAGTAGTTGGGGTAGACAGGAGGTAAATCAGCCCCAGCATTTT.

V usage is TRBV5-4 and J usage is TRBJ1-2; TRBD1 is a possible D gene (6 bases). The CDR3 runs 15 residues. Trimming took off 4 bases at V and 5 bases at J, with 18 bases between the two ends. Germline CDR1 reads SGHNT; CDR2 reads YYREEE (reference sequence). The CDR3 reads CASSPPVGQGYGYTF. The CDR3 DNA follows: TGTGCCAGCAGCCCCCCGGTTGGCCAGGGGTATGGCTACACCTTC.

This rearrangement joins TRBV4-2 to TRBJ1-1, with 7 bases identical to TRBD1. Germline assignment: CDR1 LGHNA and CDR2 YNFKEQ. The V segment lost 4 bases and the J segment 3 bases; nucleotides outside the gene matches: 5. CDR3 length: 14 residues. DNA for the CDR3: TGTGCCAGCAGCCGAGAACAGGGGTACACTGAAGCTTTCTTT. Translation gives CASSREQGYTEAFF.

The CDR3 region is CASSVLTGGNEKLFF. The DNA for the CDR3 is TGTGCCAGCAGCGTATTGACAGGAGGTAATGAAAAACTGTTTTTT. The V call is TRBV9, the J call TRBJ1-4; weak D call: TRBD1 (6 bases). The CDR3 has 15 residues. V lost 1 base and J 4 bases, leaving 11 bases between the germline ends. The germline CDR1 and CDR2 sequences are SGDLS and YYNGEE.

The J gene is TRBJ1-2, the V gene TRBV6-1, with TRBD1 matching 10 bases. The J segment lost 11 bases and the V segment lost 1 base, leaving 7 bases of the junction unmatched. Germline CDR1 is MNHNS and CDR2 is SASEGT. The CDR3 runs to 14 residues. Here the CDR3 reads CASSEEWGTGVYTF. As DNA, the CDR3 is TGTGCCAGCAGTGAAGAATGGGGGACAGGGGTTTACACCTTC.

This chain connects TRBV5-1 to TRBJ1-5; weak D call: TRBD1 (6 bases). This CDR3 contains 15 residues. Deletions cut 1 base from V and 4 bases from J, with 12 bases between. Germline CDR1 reads SGHRS; CDR2 reads YFSETQ. CDR3: CASSLIGGQNQPQHF. CDR3 DNA: TGCGCCAGCAGCTTGATCGGGGGGCAAAATCAGCCCCAGCATTTT.

The CDR3 sequence is CASSEDRGPGNTIYF. CDR3 bases: TGCGCCAGCAGCGAGGACAGGGGGCCTGGAAACACCATATATTTT. The chain uses TRBV5-1 and TRBJ1-3, with TRBD1 identical over 11 bases. Trimming at V came to 4 bases and at J to 2 bases, leaving 2 bases not matched to a gene. The germline CDR1 and CDR2 sequences are SGHRS and YFSETQ. The CDR3 sequence is 15 residues long.

This clone was counted between two and nine times. V is TRBV5-1 and J is TRBJ2-7, with D perhaps matching TRBD2 (6 bases). The CDR3 has 17 amino acids. From germline, CDR1 is SGHRS and CDR2 YFSETQ. This CDR3 is CASRGEWSGGATYEQYF. The CDR3 region has the DNA TGCGCGAGCCGGGGCGAGTGGAGCGGCGGGGCGACTTACGAGCAGTACTTC.